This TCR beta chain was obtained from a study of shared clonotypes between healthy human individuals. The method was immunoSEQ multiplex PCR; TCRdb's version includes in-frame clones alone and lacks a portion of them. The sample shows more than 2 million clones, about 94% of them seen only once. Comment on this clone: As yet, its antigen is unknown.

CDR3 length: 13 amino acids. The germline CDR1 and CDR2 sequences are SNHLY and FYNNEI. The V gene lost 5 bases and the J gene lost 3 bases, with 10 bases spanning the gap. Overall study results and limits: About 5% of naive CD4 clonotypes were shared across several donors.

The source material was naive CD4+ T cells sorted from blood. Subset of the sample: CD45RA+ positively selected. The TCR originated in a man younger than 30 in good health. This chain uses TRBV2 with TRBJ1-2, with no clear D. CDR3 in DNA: TGTGCCAGCAGTCGACAACTCGACTATGGCTACACCTTC. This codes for CASSRQLDYGYTF.